This is a list of T cell receptor beta chains from one sample in a study of T cells in Graves' hyperthyroidism and ophthalmopathy. TCRdb ran MiXCR on the multiplex PCR reads and lists one entry per CDR3 protein. The sample has 350,000 to 400,000 distinct CDR3 sequences; under 15% are singletons. Sequenced sample: blood. The receptors were sampled from a woman aged 30 to 39 with Graves' hyperthyroidism. CDR3s include the opening cysteine and the closing phenylalanine or tryptophan. Each record gives: J gene, clone size, V gene, CDR3 protein. The size field is filled for only some rows; it gives once, few, many or a size class.

J gene: TRBJ1-5; clone size: many; V gene: TRBV12-3/TRBV12-4; CDR3 protein: CASSSTDSNQPQHF
J gene: TRBJ2-1; clone size: many; V gene: TRBV5-4; CDR3 protein: CASSPSGLAEYNEQFF
J gene: TRBJ1-2; clone size: few; V gene: TRBV25-1; CDR3 protein: CASSQPGINYGYTF
J gene: TRBJ2-7; clone size: many; V gene: TRBV18; CDR3 protein: CASSQQDYEQYF
J gene: TRBJ2-6; clone size: few; V gene: TRBV10-3; CDR3 protein: CAIRDFSGANVLTF
J gene: TRBJ1-5; clone size: -; V gene: TRBV19; CDR3 protein: CASSRQGARGNQPQHF
J gene: TRBJ2-1; clone size: -; V gene: TRBV29-1; CDR3 protein: CSGLMGLQFF
J gene: TRBJ2-1; clone size: many; V gene: TRBV7-2; CDR3 protein: CASSLELAGGGEQFF
J gene: TRBJ1-5; clone size: many; V gene: TRBV6-1; CDR3 protein: CASRNTNQPQHF
J gene: TRBJ2-2; clone size: -; V gene: TRBV19; CDR3 protein: CASSIDRLANTGELFF
J gene: TRBJ2-1; clone size: -; V gene: TRBV9; CDR3 protein: CASSVGGGGTYNEQFF
J gene: TRBJ1-2; clone size: -; V gene: TRBV10-2; CDR3 protein: CASRISQGDYGYTF
J gene: TRBJ2-3; clone size: many; V gene: TRBV2; CDR3 protein: CASSEALSGSSITDTQYF
J gene: TRBJ2-7; clone size: few; V gene: TRBV27; CDR3 protein: CASRAPLVGEQYF
J gene: TRBJ2-1; clone size: -; V gene: TRBV7-2; CDR3 protein: CASSQGLLYNEQFF